One and the same sample provided the 29 T cell receptor beta chains below, sequenced in a study of T cell responses to AZD1222 COVID-19 vaccine. Clones were sequenced by immunoSEQ multiplex PCR, and TCRdb holds only the in-frame ones, with some missing. Found here are 120,000 or so clones, approximately 88% of them singletons; the top ten hold more than 5.5%. The sample here was peripheral blood, taken on day 0 of AZD1222 vaccination. The receptors originated from an adult in good health.

The chain uses TRBV15 and TRBJ2-5, with 9 bases that match TRBD1. CDR3 size: 15 residues. Germline-derived CDR1 and CDR2 are LNHNV and YYDKDF (reference sequence). Germline trimming cut 1 base from V and 1 base from J; bases unmatched to any gene: 1. Here the CDR3 DNA reads TGTGCCACCAGCAGAGTACAGGGGGCCCAAGAGACCCAGTACTTC. It is translated as CATSRVQGAQETQYF.

This rearrangement joins TRBV7-8 to TRBJ1-1; D unclear. Germline V gives CDR1 SGHVS, CDR2 FQNEAQ. There are 15 residues in the CDR3. V gave up 4 bases and J gave up 0 bases, with 12 bases separating them. Here the CDR3 DNA reads TGTGCCAGCAGCTCACCGGCGGCGGTGAACACTGAAGCTTTCTTT. Its protein is CASSSPAAVNTEAFF. Drawing the rest from reference TRBV7-8 and TRBJ1-1, the complete variable domain is GAGVSQSPRYKVAKRGQDVALRCDPISGHVSLFWYQQALGQGPEFLTYFQNEAQLDKSGLPSDRFFAERPEGSVSTLKIQRTQQEDSAVYLCASSSPAAVNTEAFFGQGTRLTVV.

This clone was counted only a few times. This chain uses TRBV5-6 with TRBJ2-2; D gene uncertain. V shed 4 bases and J shed 5 bases, with 3 bases lying between them. Looked up from germline, CDR1 is SGHDT and CDR2 is YYEEEE. CDR3 length: 11 residues. The CDR3 sequence: CASSVTGELFF. CDR3 in DNA: TGTGCCAGCAGCGTGACCGGGGAGCTGTTTTTT.

This sequence joins TRBV5-6 and TRBJ2-4; possible D gene TRBD2, 5 bases. There are 14 residues in the CDR3. V shed 2 bases and J shed 7 bases, with 13 bases lying between them. Germline CDR1 and CDR2: SGHDT and YYEEEE. The CDR3 spells CASSFIGERNIQYF. DNA for the CDR3: TGTGCCAGCAGCTTCATCGGGGAAAGGAACATTCAGTACTTC.

V and J are TRBV7-9 and TRBJ1-3; D unresolved. The ends were cut back, 5 bases at V and 0 bases at J, with 8 bases in the middle. Germline V gene lookup returns CDR1 SEHNR and CDR2 FQNEAQ (reference sequence). The CDR3 sequence is 14 residues long. The DNA of the CDR3 is TGTGCCAGCAGCGGAGTTGTCTCTGGAAACACCATATATTTT. It translates to CASSGVVSGNTIYF.

This chain connects TRBV19 to TRBJ1-1; unclear D gene. CDR1 LNHDA and CDR2 SQIVND come from the germline V gene (reference sequence). The CDR3 is made up of 14 amino acids. Trimming took 3 bases from V and 4 from J, leaving 12 bases between them. CDR3 coding DNA: TGTGCCAGTAGTATCGGCTCCGGCGGCACTGAAGCTTTCTTT. Protein product: CASSIGSGGTEAFF.

The chain uses TRBV7-3 and TRBJ1-1, with D hard to call. Per germline, CDR1 SGHTA and CDR2 FQGTGA. V was shortened by 4 bases and J by 2 bases, with 8 bases between the two germline ends. This CDR3 is 13 amino acids long. The CDR3 coding sequence is TGTGCCAGCAGCTCGGGCCCTAACACTGAAGCTTTCTTT. As protein: CASSSGPNTEAFF.

CDR3 coding DNA: TGTGCCAGCAGCTTAGCAGGCCCCTACAATGAGCAGTTCTTC. Translation gives CASSLAGPYNEQFF. The chain employs TRBV11-3 and TRBJ2-1; no definite D call. This CDR3 is 14 amino acids long. Between the trimmed V and J ends, which lost 1 base and 2 bases, there was a span of 6 bases. Germline V CDR1 and CDR2: SGHNT, YENEEA.

The chain employs TRBV29-1 and TRBJ1-2; unclear D gene. CDR3 length: 12 residues. Germline CDR1 reads SQVTM; CDR2 reads ANQGSEA. V shed 7 bases and J shed 4 bases, with 13 bases lying between them. The CDR3 DNA sequence: TGCAGCGGGTGGAGCGGAGGCTATGGCTACACCTTC. It specifies CSGWSGGYGYTF.

This rearrangement joins TRBV15 to TRBJ2-5; 9 bases match TRBD1. This CDR3 is built from 14 residues. Germline assignment: CDR1 LNHNV and CDR2 YYDKDF (reference sequence). Germline trimming cut 8 bases from V and 6 bases from J; bases unmatched to any gene: 10. As DNA, the CDR3 is TGTGCCACCTCCGGACAGGGGAGTTGGCAGACCCAGTACTTC. This gives the protein CATSGQGSWQTQYF.

The genes are TRBV5-1 and TRBJ2-5; 7 bases map to TRBD1. The germline gives CDR1 SGHRS, CDR2 YFSETQ. After removal of 0 bases from V and 5 bases from J, the junction contained 4 bases not matched to a gene. This CDR3 contains 14 residues. The CDR3 loop reads CASSLGTGVETQYF. The CDR3, as DNA: TGCGCCAGCAGCTTGGGTACAGGGGTGGAGACCCAGTACTTC.

The CDR3 DNA sequence: TGTGCCAGCAGTTTGTTGGCAGAGGCTGAAGCTTTCTTT. Residues: CASSLLAEAEAFF. The rearrangement joins TRBV28 to TRBJ1-1; no definite D call. The CDR3 is 13 amino acids. V dropped 3 bases and J dropped 6 bases, with 11 bases sitting between them. Germline-derived CDR1 and CDR2 are MDHEN and SYDVKM.

The rearrangement links TRBV6-5 to TRBJ1-5, with 8 nucleotides matching TRBD1. CDR1 MNHEY and CDR2 SVGAGI come from the germline V gene. V lost 10 bases, J lost 0 bases, and 8 bases stayed unmatched. CDR3 length: 15 residues. In nucleotides, the CDR3 is TGTGCCACACAAGGGACAGGCTATAGCAATCAGCCCCAGCATTTT. It translates to CATQGTGYSNQPQHF.

V and J are TRBV19 and TRBJ2-7; D is ambiguous. Germline CDR1 is LNHDA and CDR2 is SQIVND (reference sequence). Trimming stripped 5 bases from V and 2 bases from J, with 10 bases between. The CDR3 spans 13 residues. CDR3: CASSRTGTYEQYF. The DNA for the CDR3 is TGTGCCAGTAGTCGGACGGGTACCTACGAGCAGTACTTC.

This rearrangement joins TRBV18 to TRBJ2-7, with D perhaps matching TRBD1 (5 bases). This CDR3 is 12 amino acids long. Looked up from germline, CDR1 is KGHSH and CDR2 is LQKENI. V was clipped by 2 bases and J by 5 bases, with 7 bases between them. This CDR3 reads CASSPEGDEQYF. The CDR3 nucleotides are TGTGCCAGCTCACCAGAAGGGGACGAGCAGTACTTC.

The chain uses TRBV7-2 and TRBJ1-2; tentative D call: TRBD1 (5 bases). This CDR3 has 15 amino acids. CDR1 SGHTA and CDR2 FQGNSA come from the germline V gene. Trimming removed 2 bases at V and 3 bases at J, with 13 bases between. CDR3 amino acids: CASSLFTGPYYGYTF. In DNA, the CDR3 is TGTGCCAGCAGCTTATTTACAGGCCCTTACTATGGCTACACCTTC. The variable domain in full, with the rest retrieved from reference TRBV7-2 and TRBJ1-2, is GAGVSQSPSNKVTEKGKDVELRCDPISGHTALYWYRQSLGQGLEFLIYFQGNSAPDKSGLPSDRFSAERTGGSVSTLTIQRTQQEDSAVYLCASSLFTGPYYGYTFGSGTRLTVV.

The rearrangement uses TRBV18 and TRBJ1-1; D not resolved. V lost 3 bases and J lost 4, with 15 bases in between. Germline CDR1 and CDR2: KGHSH and LQKENI. The length of the CDR3 is 15 residues. The CDR3 region has the DNA TGTGCCAGCTCACCCTTTTCGCGCGGAGGCACTGAAGCTTTCTTT. Translated, it gives CASSPFSRGGTEAFF.

The J gene is TRBJ2-7, the V gene TRBV7-2; D gene ambiguous. Deletions cut 2 bases from V and 6 bases from J, with 14 bases between. The germline V gene has CDR1 SGHTA and CDR2 FQGNSA. The CDR3 totals 14 residues. The DNA of the CDR3 is TGTGCCAGCAGCTTAATGGTCTCGTCTGGCGAGCAGTACTTC. Amino acids: CASSLMVSSGEQYF.

The chain couples TRBV27 to TRBJ1-6; D call uncertain. This CDR3 is built from 13 residues. V gave up 1 base and J gave up 8 bases, with 6 bases separating them. Germline assignment: CDR1 MNHEY and CDR2 SMNVEV (reference sequence). DNA of the CDR3: TGTGCCAGCAGTTTATACAGAGATTCACCCCTCCACTTT. Protein product: CASSLYRDSPLHF.

V is TRBV18 and J is TRBJ1-6; D is unresolved. CDR1 KGHSH and CDR2 LQKENI come from the germline V gene. Deletions cut 3 bases from V and 10 bases from J, with 19 bases between. The CDR3 length is 16 residues. Written as DNA, the CDR3 is TGTGCCAGCTCACCTAGAATCAGTTCGGTAGACTCACCCCTCCACTTT. This codes for CASSPRISSVDSPLHF.

V gene TRBV5-4 combines with J gene TRBJ2-1; 7 bases are a match to TRBD2. Germline V CDR1 and CDR2: SGHNT, YYREEE (reference sequence). The CDR3 runs to 14 residues. The V and J ends lost 3 bases and 7 bases, in that order; junction bases with no gene match: 7. For the CDR3, the DNA is TGTGCCAGCAGCTCGCCGGGACTACGGAATGAGCAGTTCTTC. Its protein product is CASSSPGLRNEQFF.

The V and J genes are TRBV2 and TRBJ2-7, with a possible D match to TRBD1 (6 bases). Germline V gene sequence: CDR1 SNHLY, CDR2 FYNNEI. The CDR3 covers 11 residues. Trimming cost V 10 bases and J 6 bases, with 13 bases left between them. CDR3 region: CATRGGVEQYF. CDR3 sequence (DNA): TGTGCCACCAGGGGCGGAGTCGAGCAGTACTTC.

This clone was seen a handful of times. This sequence joins TRBV6-5 and TRBJ1-2, with D unclear. Trimming stripped 5 bases from V and 4 bases from J, with 14 bases between. Germline V gene sequence: CDR1 MNHEY, CDR2 SVGAGI. The CDR3 extends over 14 amino acids. The CDR3 is CASSKSSEGYGYTF. The CDR3 nucleotides are TGTGCCAGCAGTAAGTCATCGGAGGGCTATGGCTACACCTTC.

V usage is TRBV18 and J usage is TRBJ1-5, with TRBD1 identical over 7 bases. CDR3 length: 17 residues. Per germline, CDR1 KGHSH and CDR2 LQKENI. The V and J ends lost 0 bases and 2 bases, in that order; junction bases with no gene match: 7. CDR3 residues: CASSPPPRGGRNQPQHF. CDR3 in DNA: TGTGCCAGCTCACCACCACCCCGAGGGGGCCGCAATCAGCCCCAGCATTTT.

This clone was counted once. The CDR3 DNA sequence: TGTGCCAGCAGCCGGAGACGGACAGGGCTAAATGAAAAACTGTTTTTT. It yields the protein CASSRRRTGLNEKLFF. The J gene is TRBJ1-4, the V gene TRBV7-9, with 8 positions matching TRBD1. The CDR3 loop spans 16 amino acids. V lost 5 bases, J lost 5 bases, and 10 bases stayed unmatched. The V gene's germline CDR1 is SEHNR and CDR2 FQNEAQ (reference sequence).

This rearrangement joins TRBV3-1 (or the pseudogene TRBV3-2) to TRBJ1-6, with D unclear. V shed 3 bases and J shed 5 bases, with 17 bases lying between them. The germline V gene has CDR1 LGHDT and CDR2 YNNKEL (reference sequence). This CDR3 comprises 17 residues. CDR3: CASSHLPGPGDNSPLHF. The DNA for the CDR3 is TGTGCCAGCAGCCATCTCCCGGGCCCGGGCGATAATTCACCCCTCCACTTT.

The chain employs TRBV6-5 and TRBJ2-1; a weak D match, TRBD1 (6 bases). Germline-derived CDR1 and CDR2 are MNHEY and SVGAGI. The CDR3 consists of 16 residues. Trimming stripped 2 bases from V and 5 bases from J, with 16 bases between. The CDR3 is CASSYGRTSGDNEQFF. CDR3 in DNA: TGTGCCAGCAGTTACGGGCGAACCTCAGGGGACAATGAGCAGTTCTTC.

This clone was recorded once. The V and J genes are TRBV28 and TRBJ1-2, with 7 bases matching TRBD1. Losses at the gene ends were 5 bases for V and 10 bases for J; bases not matched to a gene: 13. In germline, CDR1 is MDHEN, CDR2 SYDVKM. The CDR3 is 14 residues long. Here the CDR3 reads CASSPPTGAKDYTF. The DNA for the CDR3 is TGTGCCAGCAGTCCCCCCACAGGGGCAAAGGACTACACCTTC.

The chain's CDR3 is CASSPGGGIGSHEQYF. The CDR3 DNA reads as TGTGCCAGCAGCCCGGGCGGTGGCATAGGGAGCCACGAGCAGTACTTC. The J gene is TRBJ2-7, the V gene TRBV9; tentative D call: TRBD2 (5 bases). Germline V gene sequence: CDR1 SGDLS, CDR2 YYNGEE. The CDR3 is 16 residues long. V gave up 4 bases and J gave up 5 bases, with 22 bases separating them. The whole variable domain, remainder taken from reference TRBV9 and TRBJ2-7, is DSGVTQTPKHLITATGQRVTLRCSPRSGDLSVYWYQQSLDQGLQFLIQYYNGEERAKGNILERFSAQQFPDLHSELNLSSLELGDSALYFCASSPGGGIGSHEQYFGPGTRLTVT.